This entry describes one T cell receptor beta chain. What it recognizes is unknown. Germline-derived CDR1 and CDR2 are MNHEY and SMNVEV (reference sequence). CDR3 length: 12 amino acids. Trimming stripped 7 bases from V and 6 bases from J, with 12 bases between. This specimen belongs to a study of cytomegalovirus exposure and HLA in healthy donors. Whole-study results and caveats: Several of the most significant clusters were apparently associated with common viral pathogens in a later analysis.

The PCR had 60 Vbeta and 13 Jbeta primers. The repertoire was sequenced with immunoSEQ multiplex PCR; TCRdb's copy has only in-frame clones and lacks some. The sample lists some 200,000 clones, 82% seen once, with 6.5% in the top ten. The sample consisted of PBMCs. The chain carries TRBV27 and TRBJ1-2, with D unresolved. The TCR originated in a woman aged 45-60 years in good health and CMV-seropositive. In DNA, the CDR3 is TGTGCCAGCAAAAAAATAAGAGATGGCTACACCTTC. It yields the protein CASKKIRDGYTF.